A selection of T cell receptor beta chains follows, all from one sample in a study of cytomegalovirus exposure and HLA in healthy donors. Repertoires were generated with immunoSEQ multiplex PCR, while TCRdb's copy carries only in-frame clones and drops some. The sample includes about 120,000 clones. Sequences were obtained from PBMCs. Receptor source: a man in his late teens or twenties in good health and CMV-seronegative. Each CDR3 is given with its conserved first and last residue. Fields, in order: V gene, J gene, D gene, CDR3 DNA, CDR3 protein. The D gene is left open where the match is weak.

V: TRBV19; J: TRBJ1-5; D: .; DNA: TGTGCCTCCTCGTCGGAACTTTTACGGGATCAGCCCCAGCATTTT; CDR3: CASSSELLRDQPQHF
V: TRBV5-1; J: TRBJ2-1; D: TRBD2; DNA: TGCGCCAGCAGACCTATAGCGGGAGGAACCTACAATGAGCAGTTCTTC; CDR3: CASRPIAGGTYNEQFF
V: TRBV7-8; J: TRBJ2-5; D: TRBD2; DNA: TGTGCCAGCAGCTTAAGGACTAGCAGTGTTACTTCGGAGACCCAGTACTTC; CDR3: CASSLRTSSVTSETQYF
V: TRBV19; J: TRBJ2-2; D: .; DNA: TGTGCCAGTAGTAAATCAGGGTCGTACACCGGGGAGCTGTTTTTT; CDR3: CASSKSGSYTGELFF
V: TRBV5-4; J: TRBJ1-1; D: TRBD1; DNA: TGTGCCAGCAGCTTGAAGGGGACAGCGAACACTGAAGCTTTCTTT; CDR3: CASSLKGTANTEAFF
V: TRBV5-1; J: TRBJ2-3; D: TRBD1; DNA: TGCGCCAGCAGCTCGGGGACAGGGGCAGATACGCAGTATTTT; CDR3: CASSSGTGADTQYF
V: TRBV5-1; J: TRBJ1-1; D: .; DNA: TGCGCCAGCAGCTTCATGCCGGGACAATTGAACACTGAAGCTTTCTTT; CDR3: CASSFMPGQLNTEAFF
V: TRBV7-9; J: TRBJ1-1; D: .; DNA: TGTGCCAGCAGCTTAGTGACAGGCCCCAGCACTGAAGCTTTCTTT; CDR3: CASSLVTGPSTEAFF
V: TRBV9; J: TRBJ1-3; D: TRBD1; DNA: TGTGCCAGCAGCGCGGGACAGGCAAACTCTGGAAACACCATATATTTT; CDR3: CASSAGQANSGNTIYF
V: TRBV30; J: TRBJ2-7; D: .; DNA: TGTGCCTGGAGTGTTCGGGATGAGCAGTACTTC; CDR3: CAWSVRDEQYF
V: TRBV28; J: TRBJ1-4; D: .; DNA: TGTGCCAGCAGTTTCGGCGGAGTACAAAATGAAAAACTGTTTTTT; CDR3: CASSFGGVQNEKLFF
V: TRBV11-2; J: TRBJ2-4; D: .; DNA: TGTGCCAGCAGCTCTTACCCTGGCGGGGAAGCCAAAAACATTCAGTACTTC; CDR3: CASSSYPGGEAKNIQYF
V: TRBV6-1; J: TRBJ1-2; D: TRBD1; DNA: TGTGCCACCCACAGGGGAGGAGGCTACACCTTC; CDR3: CATHRGGGYTF
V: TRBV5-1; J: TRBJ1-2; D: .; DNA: TGCGCCAGCAGCTTGGACAGGGAGTATGGCTACACCTTC; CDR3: CASSLDREYGYTF
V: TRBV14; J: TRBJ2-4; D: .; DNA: TGTGCCAGCAGCCAAGGCGCCCTAGGTTTCGCCAAAAACATTCAGTACTTC; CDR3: CASSQGALGFAKNIQYF
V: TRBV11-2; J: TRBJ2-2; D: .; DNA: TGTGCCAGCAGCTCAACTCCCGGGGAGCTGTTTTTT; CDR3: CASSSTPGELFF